This T cell receptor beta chain was documented in a study of Graves' ophthalmopathy and Graves' hyperthyroidism. The CDR3 is 16 residues long. V dropped 5 bases and J dropped 6; count of bases not matched to a gene: 12. Germline CDR1 and CDR2: SEHNR and FQNEAQ (reference sequence). There are many counts of this clonotype. For repertoire sequencing, the TCR beta CDR3 regions were amplified from RNA transcripts. An opening RT-PCR round employed HTBI primers and preceded a second-round multiplex PCR. MiXCR was run by TCRdb on the multiplex PCR reads, yielding one entry per CDR3 protein. The top ten clones hold roughly 1.5% of a sample with about 400,000 distinct CDR3 sequences, around 16% of them seen once.

V gene TRBV7-9 combines with J gene TRBJ2-7, with TRBD1 identical over 11 bases. The origin of this receptor is a young woman with Graves' ophthalmopathy. Sequenced input: peripheral blood. CDR3 sequence (DNA): TGTGCCAGCAGCCCCCGAAAGGGACAGGGGGTGCGCGAGCAGTACTTC. The encoded protein is CASSPRKGQGVREQYF.